Listed here are 5 T cell receptor beta chains from one sample, sequenced in a study of identical twins. In TCRdb, the 5' RACE reads were re-called with MiXCR into one record per CDR3 protein. This repertoire shows approximately 600,000 distinct CDR3 sequences, under 8.5% found once; its top ten account for around 1.6%. The same sample was also studied in work on yellow fever vaccine responses in identical twins.

Sequenced sample: PBMCs. Receptor source: a young woman in good health.

The rearrangement links TRBV20-1 to TRBJ2-2; D possibly matches TRBD1 or TRBD2 (5 bases each). CDR3 size: 15 residues. Trimming stripped 5 bases from V and 4 bases from J, with 17 bases between. Germline-derived CDR1 and CDR2 are DFQATT and SNEGSKA (reference sequence). As DNA, the CDR3 is TGCAGTGCTCCGGGACCTGGACGACTCACCGGGGAGCTGTTTTTT. This encodes CSAPGPGRLTGELFF.

This clonotype was counted only a few times. V and J are TRBV29-1 and TRBJ1-2, with 7 positions matching TRBD1. The length of the CDR3 is 16 residues. Trimming at V came to 5 bases and at J to 0 bases, leaving 12 bases not matched to a gene. Germline CDR1 and CDR2: SQVTM and ANQGSEA. CDR3 sequence reads: CSVLPSQGETNYGYTF. As DNA, the CDR3 is TGCAGCGTTCTTCCCTCCCAGGGGGAAACTAACTATGGCTACACCTTC.

This clonotype showed up just a few times. This CDR3 reads CASSLRTGEDTGELFF. Here the CDR3 DNA reads TGCGCCAGCAGCTTACGGACAGGGGAAGACACCGGGGAGCTGTTTTTT. The rearrangement joins TRBV5-1 to TRBJ2-2; 9 positions match TRBD1. The germline V gene has CDR1 SGHRS and CDR2 YFSETQ. This CDR3 has 16 amino acids. Trimming removed 2 bases from V and 3 bases from J; junction bases left unmatched: 5.

This clonotype has just a few counts. This chain links TRBV7-9 with TRBJ2-1, with 7 bases identical to TRBD1. Germline V gene lookup returns CDR1 SEHNR and CDR2 FQNEAQ (reference sequence). The CDR3 has 16 amino acids. Unmatched junction bases numbered 14, after V lost 5 bases and J lost 7 bases. The CDR3 region is CASSIPTGSNPNEQFF. In DNA, the CDR3 is TGTGCCAGCAGCATCCCGACAGGGTCGAATCCGAATGAGCAGTTCTTC.

This clonotype has just a few counts. The chain recombines TRBV10-2 with TRBJ2-3; TRBD2 matches at 12 bases. CDR1 and CDR2 from the germline V gene are WSHSY and SAAADI. V shed 7 bases and J 2 bases; nucleotides not matched to a gene: 10. The CDR3 has 17 amino acids. CDR3 bases: TGCGCCAGCACCTCACAGGGACTAGCGGGCCTCACAGATACGCAGTATTTT. It translates to CASTSQGLAGLTDTQYF.